This TCR beta chain was sequenced during a study of blood T cell repertoires in COVID-19. Study-level information: Acute and convalescent COVID-19 specimens originated in the United States, Italy and Spain.

V was clipped by 7 bases and J by 7 bases; unmatched bases: 6. The CDR3 loop spans 14 amino acids. Looked up from germline, CDR1 is MNHEY and CDR2 is SMNVEV (reference sequence). Measured with immunoSEQ multiplex PCR; TCRdb has only the in-frame clones, and not every one. The profile shows tens of thousands of clones, around 86% of them singletons. The receptor's source is a man between 45 and 60 years old with active COVID-19. What was sequenced was peripheral blood. The chain uses TRBV27 and TRBJ1-6, with TRBD1 identical over 8 bases. The CDR3 region has the DNA TGTGCCAGCACCCCGACAGGGGTAAATTCACCCCTCCACTTT. Its protein is CASTPTGVNSPLHF.